These 5 T cell receptor beta chains were all obtained from the same sample, sequenced in a study of blood T cell repertoires in COVID-19. TCRdb's copy holds only in-frame clones and misses some; the assay was immunoSEQ multiplex PCR. The sample holds some 350,000 clones; approximately 86% are singletons and the top ten take under 3%. What was sequenced was peripheral blood. Receptor source: a human donor in a cohort sampled during active COVID-19.

The chain joins TRBV3-1 (or the pseudogene TRBV3-2) to TRBJ2-1; 7 nucleotides match TRBD1. This CDR3 is built from 15 residues. Germline-derived CDR1 and CDR2 are LGHDT and YNNKEL (reference sequence). Unmatched junction bases numbered 7, after V lost 4 bases and J lost 4 bases. The CDR3 DNA is TGTGCCAGCAGCCCCACAAGGGACAGTTACAATGAGCAGTTCTTC. Protein: CASSPTRDSYNEQFF.

CDR3 sequence reads: CSASRLAATGEQYF. The CDR3 DNA sequence: TGCAGTGCTAGTCGCCTAGCGGCCACGGGGGAGCAGTACTTC. The chain carries TRBV20-1 and TRBJ2-7; 7 positions match TRBD2. This CDR3 comprises 14 residues. V gave up 3 bases and J gave up 7 bases; unmatched junction bases: 12. Germline-derived CDR1 and CDR2 are DFQATT and SNEGSKA (reference sequence).

This chain joins TRBV4-1 and TRBJ2-7; possible D gene TRBD1, 5 bases. Per germline, CDR1 MGHRA and CDR2 YSYEKL. CDR3 size: 17 residues. Trimming removed 4 bases from V and 4 bases from J, with 23 bases in between. The DNA of the CDR3 is TGCGCCAGCAGCCTTTTTCTTAACACATTTGGGGCTTACGAGCAGTACTTC. This sequence encodes CASSLFLNTFGAYEQYF.

The chain uses TRBV20-1 and TRBJ1-3; D is undetermined. Germline loops: CDR1 DFQATT, CDR2 SNEGSKA (reference sequence). The CDR3 runs 14 residues. V was cut by 3 bases and J by 0 bases, with 9 bases left in between. The CDR3 bases are TGCAGTGCTAGTAACAGCCTCTCTGGAAACACCATATATTTT. Encoded protein: CSASNSLSGNTIYF.

The gene calls are TRBV30 and TRBJ2-2; 8 positions match TRBD1. Germline V lookup: CDR1 GTSNPN, CDR2 SVGIG (reference sequence). This CDR3 is 13 amino acids long. The V gene end was trimmed by 4 bases and the J gene end by 7 bases; junction bases not matched to a gene: 5. In DNA form, the CDR3 reads TGTGCCTGGACCAGGGGGCAGGTCGGGGAGCTGTTTTTT. Its protein product is CAWTRGQVGELFF.